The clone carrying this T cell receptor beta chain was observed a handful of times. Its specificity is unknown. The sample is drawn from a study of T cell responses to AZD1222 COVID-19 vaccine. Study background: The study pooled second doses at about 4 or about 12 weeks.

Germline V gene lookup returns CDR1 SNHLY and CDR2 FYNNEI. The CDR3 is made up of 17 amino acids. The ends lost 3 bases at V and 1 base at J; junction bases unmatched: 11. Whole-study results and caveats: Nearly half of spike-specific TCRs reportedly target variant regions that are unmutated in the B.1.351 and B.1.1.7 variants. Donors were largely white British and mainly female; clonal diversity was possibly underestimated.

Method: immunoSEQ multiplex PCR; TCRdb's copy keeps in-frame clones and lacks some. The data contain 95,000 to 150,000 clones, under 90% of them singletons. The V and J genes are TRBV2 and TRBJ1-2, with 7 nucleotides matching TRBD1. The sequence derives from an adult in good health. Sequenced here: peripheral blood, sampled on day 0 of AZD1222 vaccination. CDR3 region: CASSDPGGRTNNYGYTF. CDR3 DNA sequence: TGTGCCAGCAGTGACCCAGGGGGACGTACGAATAACTATGGCTACACCTTC.